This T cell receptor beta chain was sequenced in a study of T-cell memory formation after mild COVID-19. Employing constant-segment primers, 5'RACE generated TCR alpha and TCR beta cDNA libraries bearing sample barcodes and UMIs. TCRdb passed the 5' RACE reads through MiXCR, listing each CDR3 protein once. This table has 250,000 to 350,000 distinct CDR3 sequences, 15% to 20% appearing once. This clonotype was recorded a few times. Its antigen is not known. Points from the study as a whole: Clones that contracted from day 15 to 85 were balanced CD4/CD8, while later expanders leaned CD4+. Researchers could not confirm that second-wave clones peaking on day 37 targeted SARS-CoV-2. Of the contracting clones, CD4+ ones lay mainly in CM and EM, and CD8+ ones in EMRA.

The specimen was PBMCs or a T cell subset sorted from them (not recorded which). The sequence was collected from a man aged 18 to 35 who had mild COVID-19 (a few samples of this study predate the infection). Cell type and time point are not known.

Here the CDR3 DNA reads TGCAGTGCCACGACCGGGACTGCCACTAATGAGCAGTTCTTC. Translation: CSATTGTATNEQFF. The V gene is TRBV20-1, the J gene TRBJ2-1; TRBD2 is a possible D gene (6 bases). The CDR3 runs 14 residues. In germline, CDR1 is DFQATT, CDR2 SNEGSKA (reference sequence). V was shortened by 6 bases and J by 7 bases, with 19 bases between the two germline ends.